Listed here are 30 T cell receptor beta chains from one sample, sequenced in a study of blood T cell repertoires in COVID-19. Profiling relied on immunoSEQ multiplex PCR, and the TCRdb table lists in-frame clones only, not all of them. Here the sample spans 95,000 to 150,000 clones, about 83% being singletons. What was sequenced was PBMCs or T cells enriched from blood (not recorded which). Receptors were obtained from a woman in her 30s who had recovered from COVID-19.

The chain employs TRBV5-1 and TRBJ2-1, with 8 bases that match TRBD2. Trimming removed 0 bases from V and 3 bases from J; junction bases left unmatched: 11. Germline values: CDR1 SGHRS, CDR2 YFSETQ. CDR3 length: 18 amino acids. CDR3 sequence (DNA): TGCGCCAGCAGCTTGGCGTGGACTAGCAAAAGAGTCTACAATGAGCAGTTCTTC. Translated, it gives CASSLAWTSKRVYNEQFF.

For this clone: The identical CDR3 is also encoded by other nucleotide sequences in the sample. The chain has TRBV7-9 and TRBJ2-1, with D possibly TRBD2 on 6 matching bases. Germline lookup yields CDR1 SEHNR and CDR2 FQNEAQ (reference sequence). Trimming left V 5 bases short and J 0 bases short, with 11 bases between. The CDR3 spans 15 residues. The CDR3 nucleotides read TGTGCCAGCAGCCCGGGGAGGAGCTCCTACAATGAGCAGTTCTTC. This encodes CASSPGRSSYNEQFF.

The V call is TRBV12-5, the J call TRBJ2-1; 10 positions match TRBD2. The germline CDR1 and CDR2 sequences are LGHNT and FRNRAP. The CDR3 loop spans 17 amino acids. Trimming removed 4 bases from V and 6 bases from J; junction bases left unmatched: 12. The CDR3: CASGYGGLAGVANEQFF. As DNA, the CDR3 is TGTGCTAGTGGTTACGGGGGCCTAGCGGGAGTGGCCAATGAGCAGTTCTTC.

The chain recombines TRBV4-1 with TRBJ2-4; no firm D call. The CDR3 runs to 18 residues. Germline assignment: CDR1 MGHRA and CDR2 YSYEKL. V shed 0 bases and J shed 2 bases, with 17 bases lying between them. CDR3 sequence reads: CASSQDWSEWSSKNIQYF. Written as DNA, the CDR3 is TGCGCCAGCAGCCAAGATTGGTCTGAGTGGTCTTCCAAAAACATTCAGTACTTC.

This rearrangement joins TRBV7-9 to TRBJ2-1; D unresolved. Trimming removed 4 bases at V and 9 bases at J, with 13 bases between. The germline V gene has CDR1 SEHNR and CDR2 FQNEAQ (reference sequence). CDR3 length: 13 residues. CDR3 DNA: TGTGCCAGCAGCTACCGCTCAGGTGGTGAGCAGTTCTTC. The encoded protein is CASSYRSGGEQFF.

This sequence joins TRBV7-2 and TRBJ2-5, with D unresolved. Germline-derived CDR1 and CDR2 are SGHTA and FQGNSA. V lost 1 base and J lost 5, with 14 bases in between. This CDR3 is built from 15 residues. The CDR3 nucleotides read TGTGCCAGCAGCTTAGAGTCTTGGAGTGTGGAGACCCAGTACTTC. This translates into CASSLESWSVETQYF.

The DNA of the CDR3 is TGTGCCAGCAGCGGGAGATTGGTCGAGCAGTACTTC. It codes for CASSGRLVEQYF. The chain recombines TRBV6-2 or TRBV6-3 with TRBJ2-7, with D perhaps matching TRBD2 (6 bases). The CDR3 contains 12 residues. Germline assignment: CDR1 MNHEY and CDR2 SVGEGT. Trimming left V 6 bases short and J 6 bases short, with 12 bases between.

J is TRBJ2-1 and V is TRBV6-2 or TRBV6-3; 8 nucleotides match TRBD1. Unmatched junction bases numbered 8, after V lost 4 bases and J lost 0 bases. Germline CDR1 MNHEY, CDR2 SVGEGT. The CDR3 runs 17 residues. The CDR3 DNA sequence: TGTGCCAGCAGTTTCTCAGGGGGCCATAGCTCCTACAATGAGCAGTTCTTC. As protein: CASSFSGGHSSYNEQFF.

The rearrangement uses TRBV3-1 (or the pseudogene TRBV3-2) and TRBJ2-7; 8 nucleotides match TRBD1. From germline, CDR1 is LGHDT and CDR2 YNNKEL (reference sequence). Germline trimming cut 5 bases from V and 7 bases from J; bases unmatched to any gene: 10. There are 14 residues in the CDR3. DNA for the CDR3: TGTGCCAGCAGCTTCCTAATACAGGGGGAAGAGCAGTACTTC. Protein product: CASSFLIQGEEQYF.

This rearrangement joins TRBV2 to TRBJ2-1, with 9 bases fitting TRBD1. The CDR3 consists of 19 residues. The germline gives CDR1 SNHLY, CDR2 FYNNEI. J was trimmed by 7 bases and V by 7 bases; bases with no gene match: 23. The CDR3 DNA sequence: TGTGCCAGCACCCAACTAGGGACAGGGATTAAGTCGGGAGGAAATGAGCAGTTCTTC. Protein: CASTQLGTGIKSGGNEQFF. The whole variable domain, remainder taken from reference TRBV2 and TRBJ2-1, is EPEVTQTPSHQVTQMGQEVILRCVPISNHLYFYWYRQILGQKVEFLVSFYNNEISEKSEIFDDQFSVERPDGSNFTLKIRSTKLEDSAMYFCASTQLGTGIKSGGNEQFFGPGTRLTVL.

The chain recombines TRBV7-8 with TRBJ2-7; 12 bases match TRBD1. V lost 5 bases to trimming and J lost 7 bases; unmatched junction nucleotides: 9. This CDR3 has 15 amino acids. Germline V gives CDR1 SGHVS, CDR2 FQNEAQ. CDR3 DNA: TGTGCCAGCAGCCCAGGGGGACAGGGGGCGTGGGAGCAGTACTTC. Its protein product is CASSPGGQGAWEQYF. The full variable domain, with the rest looked up from reference TRBV7-8 and TRBJ2-7, is GAGVSQSPRYKVAKRGQDVALRCDPISGHVSLFWYQQALGQGPEFLTYFQNEAQLDKSGLPSDRFFAERPEGSVSTLKIQRTQQEDSAVYLCASSPGGQGAWEQYFGPGTRLTVT.

This chain joins TRBV9 and TRBJ2-1; 10 bases line up with TRBD2. Germline-derived CDR1 and CDR2 are SGDLS and YYNGEE. The J segment lost 6 bases and the V segment lost 4 bases, leaving 7 bases of the junction unmatched. This CDR3 spans 15 amino acids. The CDR3 spells CASSPSGRATNEQFF. In DNA, the CDR3 is TGTGCCAGCAGCCCCAGCGGGAGGGCGACCAATGAGCAGTTCTTC.

The V and J genes are TRBV27 and TRBJ1-5, with TRBD1 matching 7 bases. This CDR3 has 16 amino acids. Trimming took 5 bases from V and 0 from J; bases not matched to a gene: 7. CDR1 and CDR2 from the germline V gene are MNHEY and SMNVEV (reference sequence). The DNA for the CDR3 is TGTGCCAGCAGTGCCCTGACAGGGTATAGCAATCAGCCCCAGCATTTT. Protein: CASSALTGYSNQPQHF.

This chain joins TRBV19 and TRBJ2-7; 12 positions agree with TRBD1. The CDR3 sequence is 19 residues long. Germline CDR1 LNHDA, CDR2 SQIVND (reference sequence). V trimming: 5 bases; J trimming: 6 bases; junction bases outside the gene matches: 20. The CDR3 coding sequence is TGTGCCAGTAGTCTCCCCTTCTACCGGGACAGGGGGCCTCGTGTCGAGCAGTACTTC. Its translation is CASSLPFYRDRGPRVEQYF.

CDR3 nucleotide sequence: TGTGCCAGCAGAGAGGGCCCCGGGGCAGATACGCAGTATTTT. Protein sequence: CASREGPGADTQYF. The chain couples TRBV7-2 to TRBJ2-3, with a possible D match to TRBD2 (5 bases). CDR1 is SGHTA, CDR2 FQGNSA, per germline. Trimming left V 6 bases short and J 4 bases short, with 14 bases between. This CDR3 has 14 amino acids.

The chain recombines TRBV28 with TRBJ2-7; 8 nucleotides agree with TRBD2. The CDR3 is 20 amino acids. The V gene end was trimmed by 4 bases and the J gene end by 0 bases; junction bases not matched to a gene: 20. Germline lookup yields CDR1 MDHEN and CDR2 SYDVKM. The CDR3 sequence: CASSWLKFGTRDERSYEQYF. In DNA, the CDR3 is TGTGCCAGCAGTTGGTTAAAGTTCGGGACTAGAGACGAACGCTCCTACGAGCAGTACTTC. Full variable domain (missing parts from reference TRBV28 and TRBJ2-7): DVKVTQSSRYLVKRTGEKVFLECVQDMDHENMFWYRQDPGLGLRLIYFSYDVKMKEKGDIPEGYSVSREKKERFSLILESASTNQTSMYLCASSWLKFGTRDERSYEQYFGPGTRLTVT.

This clone turned up a few times. The chain recombines TRBV18 with TRBJ2-2, with 8 bases matching TRBD2. Germline values: CDR1 KGHSH, CDR2 LQKENI. V trimming: 6 bases; J trimming: 6 bases; junction bases outside the gene matches: 6. The CDR3 covers 14 residues. CDR3 amino acids: CASSTAGESGELFF. The CDR3 DNA reads as TGTGCCAGCTCCACAGCGGGAGAGTCCGGGGAGCTGTTTTTT.

V gene TRBV30 combines with J gene TRBJ1-2; D ambiguous. Germline V gene data show CDR1 as GTSNPN and CDR2 as SVGIG (reference sequence). The V gene lost 2 bases and the J gene lost 8 bases, with 12 bases spanning the gap. CDR3 length: 12 residues. CDR3 bases: TGTGCCTGGAGTACTGGTACCCTGGGCTACACCTTC. This gives the protein CAWSTGTLGYTF.

The chain couples TRBV7-2 to TRBJ2-7, with 7 bases identical to TRBD1. From germline, CDR1 is SGHTA and CDR2 FQGNSA. J lost 0 bases, V lost 5 bases, and 4 bases had no gene match. The CDR3 length is 14 residues. This CDR3 reads CASSLQGYSYEQYF. The CDR3 nucleotides are TGTGCCAGCAGCCTACAGGGGTACTCCTACGAGCAGTACTTC.

The V and J genes are TRBV28 and TRBJ1-5; 8 nucleotides agree with TRBD1. Germline trimming cut 6 bases from V and 7 bases from J; bases unmatched to any gene: 14. The CDR3 has 16 residues. Germline V lookup: CDR1 MDHEN, CDR2 SYDVKM. CDR3 in DNA: TGTGCCAGCAGATCGTCGGACAGGGTACCGCTGCAGCCCCAGCATTTT. It translates to CASRSSDRVPLQPQHF.

The count of this clone is one. The rearrangement links TRBV19 to TRBJ1-5; the match to TRBD1 covers 7 bases. CDR3 length: 14 residues. J was trimmed by 4 bases and V by 2 bases; bases with no gene match: 2. The germline CDR1 and CDR2 sequences are LNHDA and SQIVND (reference sequence). CDR3 protein: CASSIQTGNQPQHF. The CDR3 DNA follows: TGTGCCAGTAGTATACAGACAGGGAATCAGCCCCAGCATTTT.

This chain connects TRBV9 to TRBJ1-1; 10 nucleotides line up with TRBD1. This CDR3 spans 15 amino acids. Germline V lookup: CDR1 SGDLS, CDR2 YYNGEE. Trimming cost V 4 bases and J 6 bases; bases outside gene matches: 9. In DNA form, the CDR3 reads TGTGCCAGCAGCACTCACGACAGGGGGCTTTCTGAAGCTTTCTTT. Its translation: CASSTHDRGLSEAFF.

The chain uses TRBV5-4 and TRBJ2-7; 7 bases match TRBD2. CDR1 SGHNT and CDR2 YYREEE come from the germline V gene (reference sequence). The CDR3 is 13 residues long. With V trimmed by 4 bases and J by 11 bases, 12 bases remained unmatched. This CDR3 is CASSTTDRTREYF. In nucleotides, the CDR3 is TGTGCCAGCAGCACCACTGATAGGACTAGGGAGTACTTC.

V usage is TRBV15 and J usage is TRBJ2-3, with 14 bases that match TRBD2. CDR3 length: 20 amino acids. V gave up 3 bases and J gave up 4 bases; unmatched junction bases: 15. The germline V gene encodes CDR1 LNHNV and CDR2 YYDKDF (reference sequence). The DNA for the CDR3 is TGTGCCACCAGCAGCCGGGGACTAGCGGGAGAGGGGACGCCCCCAGATACGCAGTATTTT. Protein sequence: CATSSRGLAGEGTPPDTQYF.

This sequence joins TRBV19 and TRBJ1-3; D not resolved. Germline CDR1 LNHDA, CDR2 SQIVND (reference sequence). The CDR3 contains 17 residues. V was pared by 3 bases and J by 0 bases, with 15 bases between. CDR3 sequence (DNA): TGTGCCAGTAGTATTTCCCCGCGGCCGGGCTCTGGAAACACCATATATTTT. This encodes CASSISPRPGSGNTIYF.

V and J are TRBV7-9 and TRBJ2-5, with D tentatively TRBD2 (6 bases). Per germline, CDR1 SEHNR and CDR2 FQNEAQ (reference sequence). The ends were cut back, 6 bases at V and 2 bases at J, with 10 bases in the middle. There are 13 residues in the CDR3. The CDR3 reads CASSFRGQETQYF. In DNA form, the CDR3 reads TGTGCCAGCAGTTTCCGGGGGCAAGAGACCCAGTACTTC. The full variable domain, with the rest looked up from reference TRBV7-9 and TRBJ2-5, is DTGVSQNPRHKITKRGQNVTFRCDPISEHNRLYWYRQTLGQGPEFLTYFQNEAQLEKSRLLSDRFSAERPKGSFSTLEIQRTEQGDSAMYLCASSFRGQETQYFGPGTRLLVL.

This clone was found once. CDR3 DNA: TGTGCCAGCAGCTTGTGGAGACAGGATAATCAGCCCCAGCATTTT. It yields the protein CASSLWRQDNQPQHF. The chain joins TRBV5-8 to TRBJ1-5, with D possibly being TRBD1 (6 bases). CDR1 is SGHTS, CDR2 YDEGEE, per germline. There are 15 residues in the CDR3. Deletions cut 1 base from V and 4 bases from J, with 12 bases between.

The chain has TRBV4-3 and TRBJ1-4; 11 bases are a match to TRBD1. Germline-derived CDR1 and CDR2 are LGHNA and YSLEER. V was pared by 1 base and J by 8 bases, with 3 bases of the junction left unmatched. CDR3 size: 15 residues. The CDR3 loop is CASSQGTGGSEKLFF. The CDR3 coding sequence is TGCGCCAGCAGCCAAGGGACAGGGGGCTCCGAAAAACTGTTTTTT.

A few counts support this clone. V gene TRBV6-4 combines with J gene TRBJ2-3; the match to TRBD2 covers 13 bases. Looked up from germline, CDR1 is MRHNA and CDR2 is SNTAGT. This CDR3 spans 15 amino acids. V dropped 3 bases and J dropped 4; count of bases not matched to a gene: 1. CDR3 protein: CASSEGLAGPDTQYF. As DNA, the CDR3 is TGTGCCAGCAGTGAGGGACTAGCGGGACCAGATACGCAGTATTTT.

J is TRBJ2-7 and V is TRBV6-6; 7 positions agree with TRBD1. From germline, CDR1 is MNHNY and CDR2 SVGAGI (reference sequence). The junction had 2 bases not matched to a gene; V was cut back by 4 bases and J by 2 bases. This CDR3 contains 13 residues. The CDR3 is CASSSDRAYEQYF. The CDR3 region has the DNA TGTGCCAGCAGTTCCGACAGGGCCTACGAGCAGTACTTC.